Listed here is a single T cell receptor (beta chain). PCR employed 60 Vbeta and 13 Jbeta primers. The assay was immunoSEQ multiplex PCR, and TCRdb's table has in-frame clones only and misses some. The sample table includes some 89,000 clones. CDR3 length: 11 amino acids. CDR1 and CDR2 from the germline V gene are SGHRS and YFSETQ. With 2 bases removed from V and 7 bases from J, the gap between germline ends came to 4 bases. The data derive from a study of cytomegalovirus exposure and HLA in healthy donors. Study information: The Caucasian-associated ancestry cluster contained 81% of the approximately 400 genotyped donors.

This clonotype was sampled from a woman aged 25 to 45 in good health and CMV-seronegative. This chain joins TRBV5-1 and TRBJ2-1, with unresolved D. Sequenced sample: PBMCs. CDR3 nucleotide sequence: TGCGCCAGCAGCTTCGCGAATGAGCAGTTCTTC. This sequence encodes CASSFANEQFF.